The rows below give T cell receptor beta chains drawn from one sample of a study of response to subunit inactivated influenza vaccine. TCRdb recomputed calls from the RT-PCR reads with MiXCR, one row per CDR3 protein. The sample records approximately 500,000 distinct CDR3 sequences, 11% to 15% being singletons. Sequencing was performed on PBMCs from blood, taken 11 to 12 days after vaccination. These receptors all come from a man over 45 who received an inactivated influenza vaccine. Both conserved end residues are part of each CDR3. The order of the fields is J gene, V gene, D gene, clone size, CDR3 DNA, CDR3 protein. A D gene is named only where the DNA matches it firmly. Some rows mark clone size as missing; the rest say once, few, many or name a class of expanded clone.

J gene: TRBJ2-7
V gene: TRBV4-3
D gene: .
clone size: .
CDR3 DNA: TGCGCCAGCCGCCTTAGGTCGGCCTCCTACGAGCAGTACTTC
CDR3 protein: CASRLRSASYEQYF

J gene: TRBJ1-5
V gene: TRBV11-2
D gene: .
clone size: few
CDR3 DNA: TGTGCCAGCAGCTTAGATCTGGGCAGGCCCCAGCATTTT
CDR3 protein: CASSLDLGRPQHF

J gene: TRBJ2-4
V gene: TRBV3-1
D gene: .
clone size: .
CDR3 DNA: TGTGCCAGCAGCTTCGGGCACCGGGTAGGCGCCAAAAACATTCAGTACTTC
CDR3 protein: CASSFGHRVGAKNIQYF

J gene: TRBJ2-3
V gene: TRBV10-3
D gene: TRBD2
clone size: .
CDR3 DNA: TGTGCCATCGGAGGCGCGGGAGGGCCAGATACGCAGTATTTT
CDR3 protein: CAIGGAGGPDTQYF

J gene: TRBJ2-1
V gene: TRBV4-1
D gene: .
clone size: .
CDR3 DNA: TGCGCCAGCAGCCAAGATCTTCAGGGGGGATGGCAGTTCTTC
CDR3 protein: CASSQDLQGGWQFF

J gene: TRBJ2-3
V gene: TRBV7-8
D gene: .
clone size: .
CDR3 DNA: TGTGCCAGCAGCTTAGACTGGACGTATACGCAGTATTTT
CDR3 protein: CASSLDWTYTQYF

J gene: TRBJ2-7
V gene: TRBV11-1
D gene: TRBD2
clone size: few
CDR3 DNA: TGTGCCAGCAGCTTAGGTCTAGCGGGAGATCCCTACGAGCAGTACTTC
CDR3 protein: CASSLGLAGDPYEQYF

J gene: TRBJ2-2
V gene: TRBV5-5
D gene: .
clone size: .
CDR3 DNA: TGTGCCAGCAGCTCCAGTATAGGCAGTCGGGGGGAGCTGTTTTTT
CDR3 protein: CASSSSIGSRGELFF

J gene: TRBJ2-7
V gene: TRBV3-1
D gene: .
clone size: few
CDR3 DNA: TGTGCCAGCAGCCAAGATATCGGGGCTCGCTACGAGCAGTACTTC
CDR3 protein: CASSQDIGARYEQYF

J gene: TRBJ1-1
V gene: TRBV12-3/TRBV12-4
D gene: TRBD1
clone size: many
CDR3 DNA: TGTGCCAGCAGTCGAATTGGGACAGGGAGTGAAGCTTTCTTT
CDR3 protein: CASSRIGTGSEAFF

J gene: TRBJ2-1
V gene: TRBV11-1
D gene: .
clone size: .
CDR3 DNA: TGTGCCAGCAGCTTAGACAGGGCGGGGGAGCAGTTCTTC
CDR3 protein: CASSLDRAGEQFF

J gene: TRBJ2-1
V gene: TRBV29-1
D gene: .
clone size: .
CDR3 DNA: TGCAGCGGGACATACAATGAGCAGTTCTTC
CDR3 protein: CSGTYNEQFF

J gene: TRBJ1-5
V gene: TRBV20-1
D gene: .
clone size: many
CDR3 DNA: TGCAGTGCTAGTTCCGGGGGGCATAGCAATCAGCCCCAGCATTTT
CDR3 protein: CSASSGGHSNQPQHF

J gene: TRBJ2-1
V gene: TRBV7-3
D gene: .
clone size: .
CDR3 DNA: TGTGCCAGCAGCTTTTCTACAGGGAACTACAATGAGCAGTTCTTC
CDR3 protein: CASSFSTGNYNEQFF

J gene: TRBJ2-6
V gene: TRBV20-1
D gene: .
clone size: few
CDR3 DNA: TGCAGTGCTATAGAATCTGGGGCCAACGTCCTGACTTTC
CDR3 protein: CSAIESGANVLTF

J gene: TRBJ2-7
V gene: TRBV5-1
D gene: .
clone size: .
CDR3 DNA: TGCGCCAGCAGCTTCGGAGGGTGGGAGAACGAGCAGTACTTC
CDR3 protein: CASSFGGWENEQYF

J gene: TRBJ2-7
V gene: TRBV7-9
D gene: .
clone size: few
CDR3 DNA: TGTGCCAGCAGCTTAAGCACAGACTACGAGCAGTACTTC
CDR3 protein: CASSLSTDYEQYF

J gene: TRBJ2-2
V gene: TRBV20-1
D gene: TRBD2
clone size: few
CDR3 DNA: TGCAGTGCTAAGCGGGAGCGTGGCACCGGGGAGCTGTTTTTT
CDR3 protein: CSAKRERGTGELFF

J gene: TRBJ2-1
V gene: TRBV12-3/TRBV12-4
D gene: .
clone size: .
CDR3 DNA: TGTGCCAGCAGTTTAGTTGGTAGGGACAATGAGCAGTTCTTC
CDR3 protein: CASSLVGRDNEQFF

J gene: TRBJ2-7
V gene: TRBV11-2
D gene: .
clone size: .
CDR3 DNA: TGTGCCAGCAGCTTAGATGGCAGCCCATTCTCCTACGAGCAGTACTTC
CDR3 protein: CASSLDGSPFSYEQYF

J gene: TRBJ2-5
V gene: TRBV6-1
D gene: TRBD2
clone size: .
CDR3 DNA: TGTGCCAGCAGCGACGGACTAGCGGGAGGACAAGAGACCCAGTACTTC
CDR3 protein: CASSDGLAGGQETQYF

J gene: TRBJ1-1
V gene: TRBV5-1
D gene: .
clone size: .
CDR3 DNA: TGCGCCAGCAGCTTCGAGGGGTACACTGAAGCTTTCTTT
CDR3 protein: CASSFEGYTEAFF

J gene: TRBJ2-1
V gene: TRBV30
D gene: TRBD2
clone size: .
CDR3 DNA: TGTGCCTGGAAACTAGCGGGCCACAATGAGCAGTTCTTC
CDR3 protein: CAWKLAGHNEQFF

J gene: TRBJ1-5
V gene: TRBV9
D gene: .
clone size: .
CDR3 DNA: TGTGCCAGCAGCGCCGGGCATAGCAATCAGCCCCAGCATTTT
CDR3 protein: CASSAGHSNQPQHF

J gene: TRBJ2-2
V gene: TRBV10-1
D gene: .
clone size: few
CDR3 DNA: TGCGCCAGCAGTCCTCAGGGTTACACCGGGGAGCTGTTTTTT
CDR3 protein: CASSPQGYTGELFF

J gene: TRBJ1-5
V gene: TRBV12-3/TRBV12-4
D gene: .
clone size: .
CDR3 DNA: TGTGCCAGCAGTCCGACGGTAAGCAATCAGCCCCAGCATTTT
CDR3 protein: CASSPTVSNQPQHF

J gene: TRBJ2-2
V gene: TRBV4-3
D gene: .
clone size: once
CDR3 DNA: TGCGCCAGCAGCCAAGACAGATCGAACACCGGGGAGCTGTTTTTT
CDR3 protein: CASSQDRSNTGELFF

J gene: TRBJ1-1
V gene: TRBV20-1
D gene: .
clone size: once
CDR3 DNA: TGCAGTGCCATGGGCCGTTTGAACACTGAAGCTTTCTTT
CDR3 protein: CSAMGRLNTEAFF

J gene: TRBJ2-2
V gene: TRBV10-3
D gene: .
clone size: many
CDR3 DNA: TGTGCCATCAGTGAAGAGAACACCGGGGAGCTGTTTTTT
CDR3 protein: CAISEENTGELFF

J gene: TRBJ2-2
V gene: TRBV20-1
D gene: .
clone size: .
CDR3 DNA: TGCAGTGCTAGAGAGGGTGGGGGAACCGGGGAGCTGTTTTTT
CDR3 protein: CSAREGGGTGELFF

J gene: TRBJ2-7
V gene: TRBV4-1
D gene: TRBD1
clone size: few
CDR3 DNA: TGCGCCAGCAGCAATTACCGGGACAGCCGCTCCTACGAGCAGTACTTC
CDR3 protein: CASSNYRDSRSYEQYF

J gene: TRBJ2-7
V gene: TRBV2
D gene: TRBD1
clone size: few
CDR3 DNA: TGTGCCAGCAGAAGACAGGGGGCGCGAGAGCAGTACTTC
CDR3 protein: CASRRQGAREQYF

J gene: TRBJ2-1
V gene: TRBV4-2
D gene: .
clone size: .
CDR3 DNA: TGTGCCAGCAGCCAAGATGGTTGGAATGAGCAGTTCTTC
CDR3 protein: CASSQDGWNEQFF

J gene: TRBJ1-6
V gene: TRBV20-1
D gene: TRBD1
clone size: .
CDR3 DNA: TGCAGTGCTAGGGGACCGGGACAGTTATACGGTTCACCCCTCCACTTT
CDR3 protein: CSARGPGQLYGSPLHF

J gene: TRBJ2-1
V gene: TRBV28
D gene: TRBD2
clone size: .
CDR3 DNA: TGTGCCAGCAGCAAGCCCCCGGGACTAGCGGGGGATGAGCAGTTCTTC
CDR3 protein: CASSKPPGLAGDEQFF

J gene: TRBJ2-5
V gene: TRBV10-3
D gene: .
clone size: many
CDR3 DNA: TGTGCCATCAGTGAGTCGCGGGCAGCAACTAGTCAAGAGACCCAGTACTTC
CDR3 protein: CAISESRAATSQETQYF

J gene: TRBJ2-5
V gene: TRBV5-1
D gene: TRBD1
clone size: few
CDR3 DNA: TGCGCCAGCAGCTTGGCACAGGGGAACCAAGAGACCCAGTACTTC
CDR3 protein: CASSLAQGNQETQYF

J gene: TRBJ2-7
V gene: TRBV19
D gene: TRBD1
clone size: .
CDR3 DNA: TGTGCCAGTAGTAGGACAGGGGAAAGTTACGAGCAGTACTTC
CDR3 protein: CASSRTGESYEQYF

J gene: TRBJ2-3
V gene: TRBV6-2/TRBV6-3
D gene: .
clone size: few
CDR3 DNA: TGTGCCAGCAGTTATCCTTGGGACACCGGCACAGATACGCAGTATTTT
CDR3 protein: CASSYPWDTGTDTQYF

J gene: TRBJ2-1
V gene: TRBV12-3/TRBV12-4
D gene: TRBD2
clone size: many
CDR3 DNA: TGTGCCAGCAGGTGGACTAGCGGAGCTTACAATGAGCAGTTCTTC
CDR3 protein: CASRWTSGAYNEQFF

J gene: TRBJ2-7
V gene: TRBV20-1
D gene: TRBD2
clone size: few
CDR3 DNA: TGCAGTGCAACGCTAGCGGGGGGGCGGTACGAGCAGTACTTC
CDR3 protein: CSATLAGGRYEQYF

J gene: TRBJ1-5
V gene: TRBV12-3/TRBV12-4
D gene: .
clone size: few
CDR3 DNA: TGTGCCAGCAGTCTAGGGTCGGGGGGAGTCAGCAATCAGCCCCAGCATTTT
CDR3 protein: CASSLGSGGVSNQPQHF

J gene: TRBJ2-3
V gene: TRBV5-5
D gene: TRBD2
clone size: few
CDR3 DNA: TGTGCCAGCAGTTCCCGACGGGGGGTTGCGACAGATACGCAGTATTTT
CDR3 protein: CASSSRRGVATDTQYF

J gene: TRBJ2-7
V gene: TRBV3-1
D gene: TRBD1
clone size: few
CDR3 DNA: TGTGCCAGCAGCCAATGGACAGGGAGGACCGCCGAGCAGTACTTC
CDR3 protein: CASSQWTGRTAEQYF

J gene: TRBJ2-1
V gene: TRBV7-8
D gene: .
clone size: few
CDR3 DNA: TGTGCCAGCAGCCAGGGGATCACTTACAATGAGCAGTTCTTC
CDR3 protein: CASSQGITYNEQFF